The 23 T cell receptor beta chains given below trace back to one sample, sequenced in a study of vaccination effects on CD4 cells after COVID-19. Sequencing in the ViraFEST assay came after antigen-specific CD4+ T cells had been expanded with viral peptide pools, which were used to stimulate PBMC. Culture lasted about 10 days before CD4+ T cell isolation. Absence of prior SARS-CoV-2 infection characterized the vaccine recipients, who showed negative nucleocapsid antibodies. The antigens for these receptors are not known. The repertoire was sequenced with immunoSEQ multiplex PCR; TCRdb's copy has only in-frame clones and lacks some. The sample has tens of thousands of clones, approximately 70% seen once; the top ten hold about 4%. The sample was CD4+ T cells from PBMCs cultured with HCoV-OC43 spike peptides, taken before COVID-19 vaccination. Subset described: HCoV-OC43 spike overlapping peptide pool stimulation. Source of these receptors: a human donor who received a COVID-19 vaccine.

The V call is TRBV5-1, the J call TRBJ2-4; D uncertain. The V end was cut by 1 base, the J end by 0 bases, with 11 bases between. Germline V gene lookup returns CDR1 SGHRS and CDR2 YFSETQ. This CDR3 spans 16 amino acids. The chain's CDR3 is CASSLFAGVAKNIQYF. CDR3 nucleotide sequence: TGCGCCAGCAGCTTGTTTGCAGGCGTAGCCAAAAACATTCAGTACTTC.

There are a few counts of this clone. The chain employs TRBV4-1 and TRBJ1-6; D unclear. The CDR3 sequence is 18 residues long. Germline loops: CDR1 MGHRA, CDR2 YSYEKL. The V gene lost 1 base and the J gene lost 0 bases, with 13 bases spanning the gap. CDR3 loop: CASSQVGQKSSYNSPLHF. DNA for the CDR3: TGCGCCAGCAGCCAAGTCGGGCAAAAGAGCTCCTATAATTCACCCCTCCACTTT.

The chain is built from TRBV18 and TRBJ1-4; 9 bases match TRBD1. With V trimmed by 2 bases and J by 1 base, 2 bases remained unmatched. The CDR3 has 16 amino acids. CDR1 and CDR2 from the germline V gene are KGHSH and LQKENI. The chain's CDR3 is CASSPGTGQTNEKLFF. Here the CDR3 DNA reads TGTGCCAGCTCACCAGGGACAGGGCAAACTAATGAAAAACTGTTTTTT.

The chain joins TRBV18 to TRBJ2-2, with unresolved D. The CDR3 length is 13 residues. The germline gives CDR1 KGHSH, CDR2 LQKENI. Trimming took off 2 bases at V and 4 bases at J, with 5 bases between the two ends. The chain's CDR3 is CASSPSVTGELFF. For the CDR3, the DNA is TGTGCCAGCTCACCATCAGTCACCGGGGAGCTGTTTTTT.

The chain combines TRBV2 with TRBJ2-5, with a tentative D call TRBD1 (5 bases). Germline CDR1 SNHLY, CDR2 FYNNEI. V was shortened by 2 bases and J by 5 bases, with 12 bases between the two germline ends. This CDR3 region has 14 residues. The CDR3 loop reads CASSEQGFGETQYF. CDR3 coding DNA: TGTGCCAGCAGTGAACAGGGTTTCGGGGAGACCCAGTACTTC.

This clone was seen only a few times. CDR3 residues: CASSLYGTGDLYGYTF. The CDR3, as DNA: TGTGCCAGCAGCTTATACGGGACAGGGGACCTCTATGGCTACACCTTC. The chain joins TRBV13 to TRBJ1-2; TRBD1 agrees at 10 bases. The germline V gene has CDR1 PRHDT and CDR2 FYEKMQ (reference sequence). Germline trimming cut 2 bases from V and 4 bases from J; bases unmatched to any gene: 7. CDR3 size: 16 residues.

This rearrangement joins TRBV5-4 to TRBJ1-1, with 12 bases aligning to TRBD1. This CDR3 is built from 16 residues. J was trimmed by 1 base and V by 3 bases; bases with no gene match: 4. The V gene's germline CDR1 is SGHNT and CDR2 YYREEE (reference sequence). The CDR3 DNA sequence: TGTGCCAGCAGCTGGGGGACAGGGGGCGAGAACACTGAAGCTTTCTTT. Protein product: CASSWGTGGENTEAFF.

The rearrangement uses TRBV15 and TRBJ1-4; D is unresolved. CDR3 length equals 16 residues. Germline V CDR1 and CDR2: LNHNV, YYDKDF (reference sequence). V gave up 1 base and J gave up 0 bases, with 9 bases separating them. The CDR3 coding sequence is TGTGCCACCAGCAGAGGGGGTGTCTCAACTAATGAAAAACTGTTTTTT. Translation: CATSRGGVSTNEKLFF.

The chain joins TRBV6-4 to TRBJ2-7; 7 bases fit TRBD2. This CDR3 comprises 17 residues. Germline V gene sequence: CDR1 MRHNA, CDR2 SNTAGT. After removal of 4 bases from V and 3 bases from J, the junction contained 15 bases not matched to a gene. This CDR3 reads CASSVFLAGVPGYEQYV. CDR3 bases: TGTGCCAGCAGTGTATTCTTGGCGGGGGTCCCGGGCTACGAGCAGTACGTC.

The rearrangement links TRBV2 to TRBJ1-4; 8 bases are shared with TRBD1. The J segment lost 7 bases and the V segment lost 10 bases, leaving 17 bases of the junction unmatched. The length of the CDR3 is 16 residues. CDR1 and CDR2 from the germline V gene are SNHLY and FYNNEI. The CDR3 loop is CATSDRGSYGGEKLFF. The CDR3 nucleotides are TGTGCCACTAGTGACAGGGGATCCTATGGGGGTGAAAAACTGTTTTTT.

This clone was picked up a small number of times. V is TRBV9 and J is TRBJ1-2; D uncertain. CDR1 is SGDLS, CDR2 YYNGEE, per germline. The CDR3 contains 13 residues. V shed 4 bases and J shed 5 bases, with 12 bases lying between them. CDR3 nucleotide sequence: TGTGCCAGCAGCTCCTCCTTGGGGTATGGCTACACCTTC. It translates to CASSSSLGYGYTF.

The gene calls are TRBV6-6 and TRBJ1-2; D is perhaps TRBD1 (5 bases). CDR1 and CDR2 from the germline V gene are MNHNY and SVGAGI (reference sequence). This CDR3 contains 11 residues. Trimming removed 8 bases from V and 8 bases from J, with 12 bases in between. The CDR3 here is CASRDPSGYTF. In nucleotides, the CDR3 is TGTGCCAGCCGGGACCCTTCGGGCTACACCTTC.

This clone was detected only a few times. The V and J genes are TRBV4-1 and TRBJ1-5, with a tentative D call TRBD1 (5 bases). Trimming left V 2 bases short and J 6 bases short, with 20 bases between. The V gene's germline CDR1 is MGHRA and CDR2 YSYEKL. CDR3 length: 17 amino acids. The CDR3 sequence is CASSQQPGTKLLQPQHF. The CDR3 region has the DNA TGCGCCAGCAGCCAACAACCCGGGACCAAGCTCCTTCAGCCCCAGCATTTT.

CDR3 sequence: CASSLSGRYLSGNTIYF. As DNA, the CDR3 is TGTGCCAGCAGCTTAAGTGGACGGTATCTCTCTGGAAACACCATATATTTT. This rearrangement joins TRBV5-4 to TRBJ1-3; D is unresolved. Germline values: CDR1 SGHNT, CDR2 YYREEE (reference sequence). The CDR3 is 17 amino acids. Trimming cost V 2 bases and J 0 bases, with 15 bases left between them.

The sample holds a few counts of this clone. This chain joins TRBV1 and TRBJ2-4. TRBV1 is flagged as a pseudogene. This CDR3 contains 8 residues. The CDR3 reads CTSSQGYF. DNA of the CDR3: TGCACCAGCAGCCAAGGGTACTTC.

The rearrangement joins TRBV3-1 (or the pseudogene TRBV3-2) to TRBJ1-1; TRBD1 agrees at 7 bases. With V trimmed by 4 bases and J by 5 bases, 7 bases remained unmatched. In germline, CDR1 is LGHDT, CDR2 YNNKEL (reference sequence). The CDR3 consists of 14 residues. In nucleotides, the CDR3 is TGTGCCAGCAGCCGAGAGGGGGCAAGGACTGAAGCTTTCTTT. The encoded protein is CASSREGARTEAFF.

The chain recombines TRBV5-4 with TRBJ2-7, with TRBD2 as a possible D gene (6 bases). Germline V gives CDR1 SGHNT, CDR2 YYREEE (reference sequence). The CDR3 length is 11 residues. The DNA for the CDR3 is TGTGCCAGCAGCTTGGCCGCGGGACGGAACGTC. Protein product: CASSLAAGRNV.

The rearrangement links TRBV7-2 to TRBJ1-4; a possible D gene is TRBD1 (6 bases). The CDR3 consists of 18 residues. Trimming removed 5 bases from V and 3 bases from J, with 22 bases in between. Germline V gene sequence: CDR1 SGHTA, CDR2 FQGNSA. CDR3 amino acids: CASSLLGTLDRPNEKLFF. The CDR3 region has the DNA TGTGCCAGCAGCCTACTTGGGACTCTGGACAGACCTAATGAAAAACTGTTTTTT.

The V gene is TRBV7-9, the J gene TRBJ1-4; D is undetermined. Trimming pared 5 bases from V and 8 bases from J, leaving 9 bases between. The germline V gene has CDR1 SEHNR and CDR2 FQNEAQ (reference sequence). The CDR3 has 12 residues. CDR3 in amino acids: CASSPNGEKLFF. The CDR3, as DNA: TGTGCCAGCAGCCCAAACGGAGAAAAACTGTTTTTT.

The chain couples TRBV28 to TRBJ2-3, with no clear D. The CDR3 covers 11 residues. Trimming took off 3 bases at V and 5 bases at J, with 3 bases between the two ends. Germline V CDR1 and CDR2: MDHEN, SYDVKM. The CDR3 sequence: CASSLIDTQYF. CDR3 sequence (DNA): TGTGCCAGCAGTTTGATAGATACGCAGTATTTT.

This clone has only one observation. The genes are TRBV14 and TRBJ2-5; tentatively, D is TRBD1 (7 bases). CDR3 length: 14 amino acids. Between the trimmed V and J ends, which lost 6 bases and 4 bases, there was a span of 15 bases. The germline V gene has CDR1 SGHDN and CDR2 FVKESK. The CDR3 region has the DNA TGTGCCAGCAGGCGACAGGGAGGAGGAGAGACCCAGTACTTC. Encoded protein: CASRRQGGGETQYF.

The chain couples TRBV18 to TRBJ1-5; possible D gene TRBD1, 5 bases. Germline CDR1 is KGHSH and CDR2 is LQKENI. CDR3 length: 15 residues. V lost 4 bases and J 2 bases, leaving 12 bases between the germline ends. CDR3 sequence: CASSRGAGRNQPQHF. DNA of the CDR3: TGTGCCAGCTCACGAGGGGCCGGGCGCAATCAGCCCCAGCATTTT.

The V call is TRBV6-6, the J call TRBJ2-5; 8 positions match TRBD2. The CDR3 sequence is 16 residues long. Germline CDR1 reads MNHNY; CDR2 reads SVGAGI (reference sequence). Trimming at V came to 6 bases and at J to 4 bases, leaving 13 bases not matched to a gene. DNA of the CDR3: TGTGCCAGCAGCCTAGGGGGAGCGGGGGAACGAGAGACCCAGTACTTC. Its protein is CASSLGGAGERETQYF.